This TCR beta chain derives from a study of T cell responses to AZD1222 COVID-19 vaccine. The J segment lost 6 bases and the V segment lost 6 bases, leaving 13 bases of the junction unmatched. Germline loops: CDR1 LNHDA, CDR2 SQIVND (reference sequence). This CDR3 has 15 residues. Assay used: immunoSEQ multiplex PCR; TCRdb lists only in-frame clones, some missing. The profile shows about 140,000 clones, 92% of them singletons. The chain links TRBV19 to TRBJ2-7; 8 positions agree with TRBD2. This specimen consisted of peripheral blood, obtained on day 0 of AZD1222 vaccination. This TCR came from an adult in good health. The CDR3 reads CASRASGQPRSEQYF. For the CDR3, the DNA is TGTGCCAGTAGGGCTAGCGGGCAACCGAGGAGCGAGCAGTACTTC.